This record covers a single TCR beta chain. The target antigen is unknown. TCRdb analysed the RT-PCR reads with MiXCR anew, one entry per CDR3 protein. The repertoire holds hundreds of thousands of distinct CDR3 sequences, with less than 15% as singletons. The record originates from a study of response to subunit inactivated influenza vaccine. General study points: Authors proposed each seasonal influenza vaccination draws in few new T cells.

The CDR3 sequence is 17 residues long. Trimming pared 3 bases from V and 0 bases from J, leaving 15 bases between. In germline, CDR1 is KGHDR, CDR2 SFDVKD. This sample comprised non-naive T cells sorted from PBMCs, obtained 14 days before vaccination. The V call is TRBV24-1, the J call TRBJ2-3; D unresolved. The receptor was derived from a man aged 45-65 years who received an inactivated influenza vaccine. CDR3 region: CATSDGGVRRSTDTQYF. Written as DNA, the CDR3 is TGTGCCACCAGTGATGGCGGAGTTCGTAGGAGCACAGATACGCAGTATTTT.